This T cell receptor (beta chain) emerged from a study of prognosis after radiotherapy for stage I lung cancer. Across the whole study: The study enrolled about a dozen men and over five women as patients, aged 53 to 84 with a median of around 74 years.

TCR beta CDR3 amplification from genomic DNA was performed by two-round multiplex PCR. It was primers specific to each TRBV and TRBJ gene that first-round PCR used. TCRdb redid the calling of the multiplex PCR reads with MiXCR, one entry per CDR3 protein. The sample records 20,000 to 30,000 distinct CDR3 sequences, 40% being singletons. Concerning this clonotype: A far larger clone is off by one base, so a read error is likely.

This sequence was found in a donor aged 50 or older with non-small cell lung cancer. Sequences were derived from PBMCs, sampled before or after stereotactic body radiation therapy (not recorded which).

The CDR3 sequence: CASRLLNEKFF. CDR3 nucleotides: TGTGCCAGCAGGCTCTTAAATGAGAAGTTCTTC. This chain joins TRBV6-1 and TRBJ2-1, with D unclear. From germline, CDR1 is MNHNS and CDR2 SASEGT. The CDR3 is 11 amino acids.